The next 7 T cell receptor beta chains were all read from a single sample in a study of vaccination and CD4 T cells after COVID-19. Sequencing of cultured CD4+ T cell DNA used the Oncomine TCR Beta short-read assay. Via MiXCR, TCRdb re-called the PCR reads, giving one row per CDR3 protein. The sample includes roughly 7,600 distinct CDR3 sequences, roughly 35% of them seen just once. The antigens for these receptors are not known. Treatment here: approximately 9-day PBMC culture with coronavirus spike peptide pools or control peptides (ViraFEST assay). According to the study, CD4+ T cells from the unexposed donor were gathered ahead of the COVID-19 pandemic (2011-2018). The sequenced sample consisted of CD4+ T cells from blood, cultured in vitro. These receptors originate from a human donor in good health.

V and J are TRBV20-1 and TRBJ2-1; 13 nucleotides match TRBD2. Looked up from germline, CDR1 is DFQATT and CDR2 is SNEGSKA (reference sequence). V dropped 6 bases and J dropped 6; count of bases not matched to a gene: 5. The CDR3 runs to 14 residues. The CDR3 reads CSAVLAGGPNEQFF. CDR3 coding DNA: TGCAGTGCAGTACTAGCGGGGGGGCCCAATGAGCAGTTCTTC.

V is TRBV27 and J is TRBJ1-1; D perhaps matches TRBD1 (5 bases). CDR1 is MNHEY, CDR2 SMNVEV, per germline (reference sequence). Between the trimmed V and J ends, which lost 6 bases and 4 bases, there was a span of 21 bases. The CDR3 contains 16 residues. The CDR3 is CASRPGSVGGSTEAFF. In DNA, the CDR3 is TGTGCCAGCAGGCCAGGGAGTGTAGGAGGGAGCACTGAAGCTTTCTTT.

The rearrangement joins TRBV6-4 to TRBJ2-3; 10 bases are a match to TRBD2. The CDR3 is 15 residues long. V was pared by 2 bases and J by 1 base, with 0 bases of the junction left unmatched. The germline gives CDR1 MRHNA, CDR2 SNTAGT. This CDR3 is CASSDTSGGTDTQYF. The DNA of the CDR3 is TGTGCCAGCAGTGACACTAGCGGGGGCACAGATACGCAGTATTTT.

The J gene is TRBJ1-1, the V gene TRBV10-3, with a tentative D call TRBD1 (5 bases). This CDR3 region has 13 residues. Germline V gene data show CDR1 as ENHRY and CDR2 as SYGVKD. V was clipped by 8 bases and J by 4 bases, with 14 bases between them. As DNA, the CDR3 is TGTGCCATCCAATCAGCCGGGGGCACTGAAGCTTTCTTT. The encoded protein is CAIQSAGGTEAFF.

This clonotype has a handful of counts. The rearrangement links TRBV2 to TRBJ2-3, with D hard to call. Trimming removed 3 bases at V and 4 bases at J, with 5 bases between. Per germline, CDR1 SNHLY and CDR2 FYNNEI. This CDR3 comprises 12 residues. CDR3 nucleotide sequence: TGTGCCAGCAGTGATGTTTCAGATACGCAGTATTTT. Its translation: CASSDVSDTQYF.

The genes are TRBV6-5 and TRBJ1-2; D perhaps matches TRBD1 (6 bases). Trimming removed 3 bases from V and 3 bases from J, with 11 bases in between. Germline values: CDR1 MNHEY, CDR2 SVGAGI. The CDR3 extends over 14 amino acids. The CDR3 DNA reads TGTGCCAGCAGTTATATGGGGGGGCACTATGGCTACACCTTC. This encodes CASSYMGGHYGYTF.

The V call is TRBV2, the J call TRBJ2-3, with 11 bases matching TRBD2. Germline CDR1 is SNHLY and CDR2 is FYNNEI. V was clipped by 8 bases and J by 1 base; unmatched bases: 2. This CDR3 has 14 residues. The CDR3 reads CASSGLAGTDTQYF. In nucleotides, the CDR3 is TGTGCCAGCTCGGGACTAGCGGGCACAGATACGCAGTATTTT.